A single sample gave rise to the 20 T cell receptor beta chains below, sequenced in a study of identical twins. MiXCR, applied by TCRdb to the 5' RACE reads, yields one record per CDR3 protein. The sample carries some 1,700,000 distinct CDR3 sequences, less than 35% recorded once. The sequenced material came from cord blood. Receptor source: a newborn girl in good health.

The V gene is TRBV3-1, the J gene TRBJ2-5; maybe TRBD2 (5 bases). The germline CDR1 and CDR2 sequences are LGHDT and YNNKEL (reference sequence). The ends were cut back, 2 bases at V and 1 base at J, with 17 bases in the middle. The CDR3 contains 17 residues. The CDR3 DNA sequence: TGTGCCAGCAGCCAAAGCCCGCGGGTAGCCCTCCAAGAGACCCAGTACTTC. Amino acid sequence: CASSQSPRVALQETQYF.

The rearrangement uses TRBV25-1 and TRBJ2-1; TRBD1 agrees at 8 bases. The CDR3 length is 14 residues. Germline V gene data show CDR1 as MGHDK and CDR2 as SYGVNS. V trimming: 8 bases; J trimming: 2 bases; junction bases outside the gene matches: 5. The chain's CDR3 is CASHGQGTYNEQFF. In DNA, the CDR3 is TGTGCCAGCCACGGACAGGGAACCTACAATGAGCAGTTCTTC.

The V call is TRBV5-1, the J call TRBJ2-5; tentative D call: TRBD2 (5 bases). V gave up 4 bases and J gave up 5 bases, with 21 bases separating them. This CDR3 is 16 amino acids long. Germline CDR1 SGHRS, CDR2 YFSETQ. The CDR3 DNA reads as TGCGCCAGCAGCCTTTATACTAGTTATGAGGAGGAGACCCAGTACTTC. Protein product: CASSLYTSYEEETQYF.

This clonotype was detected once. This may be a read error, as it is one base from a much larger clone. The chain combines TRBV27 with TRBJ2-7; D uncertain. The J call is doubtful: the DNA matches TRBJ2-5 better. Per germline, CDR1 MNHEY and CDR2 SMNVEV (reference sequence). There are 11 residues in the CDR3. The CDR3 loop is CATTWKGTQYF. In nucleotides, the CDR3 is TGTGCCACCACCTGGAAAGGGACCCAGTACTTC.

The sample holds a few counts of this clonotype. The chain recombines TRBV28 with TRBJ2-3; tentative D call: TRBD2 (6 bases). CDR3 length: 17 amino acids. Germline CDR1 and CDR2: MDHEN and SYDVKM. Trimming pared 4 bases from V and 0 bases from J, leaving 17 bases between. The CDR3 coding sequence is TGTGCCAGCAGTTCCTTGCTCACGGGAGTGAGCACAGATACGCAGTATTTT. It is translated as CASSSLLTGVSTDTQYF.

This chain joins TRBV12-3 or TRBV12-4 and TRBJ2-7; 7 nucleotides match TRBD1. This CDR3 is 13 amino acids long. V lost 6 bases and J lost 5; bases outside the gene matches: 7. The chain's CDR3 is CASSPGQAHEQYF. CDR3 DNA: TGTGCCAGCAGCCCTGGACAGGCCCACGAGCAGTACTTC.

The rearrangement uses TRBV11-2 and TRBJ2-7; tentative D call: TRBD2 (5 bases). Germline V gene data show CDR1 as SGHAT and CDR2 as FQNNGV. The V end lost 5 bases, the J end lost 6 bases, and 20 bases lay between the germline ends. CDR3 size: 15 residues. The CDR3 here is CASSKGRTKPAEQYF. CDR3 nucleotides: TGTGCCAGCAGCAAAGGGAGAACTAAACCCGCCGAGCAGTACTTC.

The gene calls are TRBV4-2 and TRBJ2-1; D call uncertain. Trimming stripped 1 base from V and 9 bases from J, with 10 bases between. The CDR3 runs 13 residues. Germline CDR1 and CDR2: LGHNA and YNFKEQ. This chain's CDR3 is CASSQVVLFEQFF. Written as DNA, the CDR3 is TGTGCCAGCAGCCAAGTAGTGTTATTTGAGCAGTTCTTC.

V gene TRBV25-1 combines with J gene TRBJ1-2; D is undetermined. Germline values: CDR1 MGHDK, CDR2 SYGVNS. V shed 2 bases and J shed 1 base, with 8 bases lying between them. The CDR3 is 14 residues long. The CDR3, as DNA: TGTGCCAGCAGTGAACCAGAGGTTAACTATGGCTACACCTTC. This translates into CASSEPEVNYGYTF.

CDR3 region: CATSVRGESTDTQYF. CDR3 in DNA: TGTGCCACCAGCGTGAGGGGGGAAAGCACAGATACGCAGTATTTT. The gene calls are TRBV15 and TRBJ2-3; D may correspond to TRBD1 or TRBD2 (6 bases each). Trimming removed 5 bases from V and 0 bases from J, with 12 bases in between. CDR3 size: 15 residues. Germline V CDR1 and CDR2: LNHNV, YYDKDF (reference sequence).

This clonotype was observed a few times. This chain joins TRBV2 and TRBJ2-5; no clear D. The germline V gene has CDR1 SNHLY and CDR2 FYNNEI. This CDR3 has 15 amino acids. V gave up 0 bases and J gave up 2 bases, with 10 bases separating them. CDR3 in DNA: TGTGCCAGCAGTGAAGCGCTTCGGATGCAAGAGACCCAGTACTTC. It encodes CASSEALRMQETQYF. Filled out from reference TRBV2 and TRBJ2-5, the complete variable domain reads EPEVTQTPSHQVTQMGQEVILRCVPISNHLYFYWYRQILGQKVEFLVSFYNNEISEKSEIFDDQFSVERPDGSNFTLKIRSTKLEDSAMYFCASSEALRMQETQYFGPGTRLLVL.

V gene TRBV2 combines with J gene TRBJ2-5; D uncertain. This CDR3 contains 13 residues. With 3 bases removed from V and 0 bases from J, the gap between germline ends came to 5 bases. Germline values: CDR1 SNHLY, CDR2 FYNNEI. The CDR3 nucleotides are TGTGCCAGCAGTGACCCGTACCAAGAGACCCAGTACTTC. This encodes CASSDPYQETQYF.

As for this clonotype: The conserved closing phenylalanine or tryptophan is absent in this CDR3, likely reflecting a read error. The chain uses TRBV24-1 and TRBJ2-3; 14 positions match TRBD2. V lost 2 bases, J lost 10 bases, and 7 bases stayed unmatched. The CDR3 has 16 amino acids. Germline CDR1 KGHDR, CDR2 SFDVKD. The CDR3 spells CATSDSGTSGSGAQYY. The CDR3, as DNA: TGTGCCACCAGTGATTCCGGGACTAGCGGGAGTGGGGCGCAGTATTAT.

The rearrangement uses TRBV3-1 and TRBJ2-3, with TRBD2 identical over 12 bases. From germline, CDR1 is LGHDT and CDR2 YNNKEL (reference sequence). The CDR3 is 17 amino acids. V lost 0 bases, J lost 10 bases, and 11 bases stayed unmatched. CDR3 region: CASSQDPRLAGESAQYF. CDR3 bases: TGTGCCAGCAGCCAAGATCCAAGACTAGCGGGAGAGTCGGCGCAGTATTTT.

This clonotype showed up just a few times. The chain has TRBV20-1 and TRBJ2-7; D is ambiguous. The V end was cut by 3 bases, the J end by 1 base, with 10 bases between. Germline CDR1 and CDR2: DFQATT and SNEGSKA (reference sequence). There are 13 residues in the CDR3. Here the CDR3 reads CSASDGPSYEQYF. In DNA form, the CDR3 reads TGCAGTGCTAGCGACGGGCCTTCCTACGAGCAGTACTTC.

V usage is TRBV20-1 and J usage is TRBJ2-3, with TRBD2 identical over 14 bases. The germline gives CDR1 DFQATT, CDR2 SNEGSKA (reference sequence). The CDR3 is 17 amino acids. V lost 5 bases to trimming and J lost 1 base; unmatched junction nucleotides: 8. The CDR3 spells CSAPRTSGRRGTDTQYF. CDR3 nucleotides: TGCAGTGCTCCCAGGACTAGCGGGAGGAGGGGCACAGATACGCAGTATTTT.

This chain links TRBV5-1 with TRBJ2-7; either TRBD1 or TRBD2 may supply D (6 bases each). CDR1 SGHRS and CDR2 YFSETQ come from the germline V gene. With 1 base removed from V and 2 bases from J, the gap between germline ends came to 19 bases. CDR3 length equals 17 residues. This CDR3 reads CASSLSSGATSTYEQYF. As DNA, the CDR3 is TGCGCCAGCAGCTTGAGTTCGGGGGCCACTTCCACCTACGAGCAGTACTTC.

The chain is built from TRBV4-1 and TRBJ2-1; 8 bases map to TRBD2. The CDR3 has 14 residues. J was trimmed by 7 bases and V by 2 bases; bases with no gene match: 4. Germline lookup yields CDR1 MGHRA and CDR2 YSYEKL. Here the CDR3 reads CASSQRTSRNEQFF. The DNA of the CDR3 is TGCGCCAGCAGCCAACGGACTAGCCGTAATGAGCAGTTCTTC.

The chain couples TRBV12-3 or TRBV12-4 to TRBJ2-3; D perhaps matches TRBD1 (6 bases). The length of the CDR3 is 15 residues. The germline V and J ends were trimmed by 2 bases and 5 bases, with 14 bases remaining between them. The CDR3 loop reads CASSLIQGPGDTQYF. CDR3 DNA sequence: TGTGCCAGCAGTTTAATACAGGGCCCAGGAGATACGCAGTATTTT.

V is TRBV6-5 and J is TRBJ2-1, with 9 bases matching TRBD1. In germline, CDR1 is MNHEY, CDR2 SVGAGI. V gave up 5 bases and J gave up 4 bases; unmatched junction bases: 9. The CDR3 has 16 residues. CDR3 nucleotide sequence: TGTGCCAGCAGTCCCACAGGGGGCACACCTTACAATGAGCAGTTCTTC. It specifies CASSPTGGTPYNEQFF.